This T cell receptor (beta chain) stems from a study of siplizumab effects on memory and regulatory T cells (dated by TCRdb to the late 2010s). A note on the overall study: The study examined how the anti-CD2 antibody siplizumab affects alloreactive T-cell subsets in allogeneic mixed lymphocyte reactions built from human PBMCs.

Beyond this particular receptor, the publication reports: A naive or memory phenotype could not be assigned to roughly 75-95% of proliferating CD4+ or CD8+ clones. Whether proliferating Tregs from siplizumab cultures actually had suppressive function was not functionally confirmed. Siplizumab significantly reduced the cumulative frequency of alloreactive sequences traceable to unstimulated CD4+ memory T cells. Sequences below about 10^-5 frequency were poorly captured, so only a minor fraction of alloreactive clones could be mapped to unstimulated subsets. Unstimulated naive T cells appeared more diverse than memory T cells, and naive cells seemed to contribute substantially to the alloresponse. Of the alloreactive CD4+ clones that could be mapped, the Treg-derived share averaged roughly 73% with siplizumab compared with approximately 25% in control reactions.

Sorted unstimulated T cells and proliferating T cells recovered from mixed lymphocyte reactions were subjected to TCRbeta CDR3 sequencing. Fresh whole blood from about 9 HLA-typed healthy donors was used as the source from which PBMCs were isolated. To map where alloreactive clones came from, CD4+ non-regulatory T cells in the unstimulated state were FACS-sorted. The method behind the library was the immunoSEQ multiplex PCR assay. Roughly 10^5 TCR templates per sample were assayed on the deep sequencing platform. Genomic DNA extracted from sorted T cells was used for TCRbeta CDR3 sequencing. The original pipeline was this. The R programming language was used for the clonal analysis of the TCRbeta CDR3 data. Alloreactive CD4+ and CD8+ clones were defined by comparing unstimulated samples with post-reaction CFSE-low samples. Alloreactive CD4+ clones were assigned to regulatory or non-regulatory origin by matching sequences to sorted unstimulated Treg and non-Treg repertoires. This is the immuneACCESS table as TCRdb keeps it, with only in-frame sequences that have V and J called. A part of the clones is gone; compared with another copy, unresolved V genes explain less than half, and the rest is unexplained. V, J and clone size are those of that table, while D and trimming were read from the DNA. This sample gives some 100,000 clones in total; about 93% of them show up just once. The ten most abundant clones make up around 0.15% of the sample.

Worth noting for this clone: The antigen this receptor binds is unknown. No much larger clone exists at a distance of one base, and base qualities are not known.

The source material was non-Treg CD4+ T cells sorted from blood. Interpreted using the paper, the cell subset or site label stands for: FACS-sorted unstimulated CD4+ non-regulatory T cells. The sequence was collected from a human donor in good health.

The sequence in DNA is TGTGCCAGCAGCCCCGGGGGGGGACGGTCTTTGTACACTGAAGCTTTCTTT. Its protein reads: CASSPGGGRSLYTEAFF. The V and J segments used are TRBV7-3 and TRBJ1-1; the D gene is perhaps TRBD1, from 5 matching bases. CDR1 and CDR2 are drawn from the germline V gene: SGHTA, FQGTGA. Cut back by 5 bases and 3 bases, the V and J ends lie 22 bases apart. The CDR3 contains 17 residues, cysteine and phenylalanine counted. The CDR3 DNA has 51 bases and is translated from base 1. Where the CDR3 stops, the reference TRBV7-3 and TRBJ1-1 genes take over; the full variable domain is GAGVSQTPSNKVTEKGKYVELRCDPISGHTALYWYRQSLGQGPEFLIYFQGTGAADDSGLPNDRFFAVRPEGSVSTLKIQRTERGDSAVYLCASSPGGGRSLYTEAFFGQGTRLTVV.